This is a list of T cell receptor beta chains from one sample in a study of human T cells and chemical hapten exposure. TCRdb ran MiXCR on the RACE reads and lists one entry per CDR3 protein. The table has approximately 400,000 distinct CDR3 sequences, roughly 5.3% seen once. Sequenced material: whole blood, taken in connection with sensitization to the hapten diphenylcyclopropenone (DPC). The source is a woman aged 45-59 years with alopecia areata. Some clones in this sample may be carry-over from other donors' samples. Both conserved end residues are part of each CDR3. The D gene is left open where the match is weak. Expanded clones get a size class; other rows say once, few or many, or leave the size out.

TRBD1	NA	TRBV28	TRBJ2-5	TGTGCCAGCAGACTGGGACAGGTAGAGACCCAGTACTTC	CASRLGQVETQYF
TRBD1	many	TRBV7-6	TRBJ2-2	TGTGCCAGCAGCCCCGGACAGGGGGCGAGTAATAGCGGGGAGCTGTTTTTT	CASSPGQGASNSGELFF
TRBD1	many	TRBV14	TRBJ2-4	TGTGCCAGCAGCCCCCGACAGGGGCTAAACATTCAGTACTTC	CASSPRQGLNIQYF
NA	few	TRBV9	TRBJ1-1	TGTGCCAGCAGCGTAGAAGGGTGGACCACTGAAGCTTTCTTT	CASSVEGWTTEAFF
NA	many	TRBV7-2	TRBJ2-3	TGTGCCAGCAGCTTAGCGCAGGGGATTAACACAGATACGCAGTATTTT	CASSLAQGINTDTQYF
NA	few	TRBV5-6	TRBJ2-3	TGTGCCAGCAGCTTCGTTCGGGGCACAGATACGCAGTATTTT	CASSFVRGTDTQYF
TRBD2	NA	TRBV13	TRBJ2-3	TGTGCCAGCACCGCTAGCGGGGGGGTAGCAGATACGCAGTATTTT	CASTASGGVADTQYF
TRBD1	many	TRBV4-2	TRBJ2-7	TGTGCCAGCAGCCAAGTACCGGGACAGGGATTCTACGAGCAGTACTTC	CASSQVPGQGFYEQYF
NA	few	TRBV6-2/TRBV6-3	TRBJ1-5	TGTGCCAGCAGCACAGGGACGGGTCAGCCCCAGCATTTT	CASSTGTGQPQHF
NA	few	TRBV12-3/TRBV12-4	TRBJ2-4	TGTGCCAGCAGTTTAGGACCGGGGCGAAACATTCAGTACTTC	CASSLGPGRNIQYF
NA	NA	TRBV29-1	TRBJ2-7	TGCAGCGTTGGGAGGGCTGGACAGGATCCCTACGAGCAGTACTTC	CSVGRAGQDPYEQYF
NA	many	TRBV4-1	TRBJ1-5	TGCGCCAGCAGCCAAGATGCGGGTCATAGCAATCAGCCCCAGCATTTT	CASSQDAGHSNQPQHF
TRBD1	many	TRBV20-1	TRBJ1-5	TGCAGTGCTAGAGATGACAGGGGATATAGCAATCAGCCCCAGCATTTT	CSARDDRGYSNQPQHF
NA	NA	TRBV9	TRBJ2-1	TGTGCCAGCAGCGTAGAAGGGGCCCGCTACAATGAGCAGTTCTTC	CASSVEGARYNEQFF
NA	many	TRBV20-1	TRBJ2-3	TGCAGTGCCACCACGGGCACAGATACGCAGTATTTT	CSATTGTDTQYF
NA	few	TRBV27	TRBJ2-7	TGTGCCAGCAGCCCCTGGAGGGGGGGCCTTTCGTACGAGCAGTACTTC	CASSPWRGGLSYEQYF
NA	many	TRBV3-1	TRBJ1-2	TGTGCCAGCAGCCAGAGGAGATTGGGTGGCTACACCTTC	CASSQRRLGGYTF
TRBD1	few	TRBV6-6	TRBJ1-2	TGTGCCAGCACCCCGAGGGACAGAGTCAATGGCTACACCTTC	CASTPRDRVNGYTF
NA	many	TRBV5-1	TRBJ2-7	TGCGCCAGCAGGCTCACAGCGCACTACGAGCAGTACTTC	CASRLTAHYEQYF
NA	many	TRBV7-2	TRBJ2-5	TGTGCCAGCAGCTTAGGGGCAATGGAGGGGAAGGAGACCCAGTACTTC	CASSLGAMEGKETQYF
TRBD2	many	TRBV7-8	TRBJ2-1	TGTGCCAGCAGCTTAATCCGACTAGCTGTTTACAATGAGCAGTTCTTC	CASSLIRLAVYNEQFF
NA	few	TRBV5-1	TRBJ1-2	TGCGCCAGCAGCTATGGAGAGAGGGGCTCTGGCTACACCTTC	CASSYGERGSGYTF
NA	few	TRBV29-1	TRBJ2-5	TGCAGCGTCTCCCCCGGGACCCGGGAGACCCAGTACTTC	CSVSPGTRETQYF
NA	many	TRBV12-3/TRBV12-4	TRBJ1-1	TGTGCCAGCAGTTTACCGGGCCCTGAAGCTTTCTTT	CASSLPGPEAFF
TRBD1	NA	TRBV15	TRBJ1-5	TGTGCCACCAGCACCCGCGACAGGGGACAGCCCCAGCATTTT	CATSTRDRGQPQHF
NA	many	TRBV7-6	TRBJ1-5	TGTGCCAGCAGCTTAGGGGCAGGGGAAGGGAAACAGCCCCAGCATTTT	CASSLGAGEGKQPQHF
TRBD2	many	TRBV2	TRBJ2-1	TGTGCCAGCAGTGAGCGGACTAGGGTGGGCAATGAGCAGTTCTTC	CASSERTRVGNEQFF
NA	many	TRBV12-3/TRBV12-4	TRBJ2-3	TGTGCCAGCAGTTTGGGAACAACGCAGTATTTT	CASSLGTTQYF
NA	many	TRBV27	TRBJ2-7	TGTGCCAGCAGTTTAGGTCTTTTCCCTTACGAGCAGTACTTC	CASSLGLFPYEQYF
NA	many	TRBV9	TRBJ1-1	TGTGCCAGCAGCGTAGCCGATGAAGCTTTCTTT	CASSVADEAFF
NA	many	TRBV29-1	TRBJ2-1	TGCAGTTCATTGGGCGGTAGCTCCTACAATGAGCAGTTCTTC	CSSLGGSSYNEQFF
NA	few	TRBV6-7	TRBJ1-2	TGTGCCAGCAGTTACCCGATTACTCATACAGCTAACTATGGCTACACCTTC	CASSYPITHTANYGYTF
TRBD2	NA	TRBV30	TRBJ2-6	TGTGCCTGGAGTGTAAGACTAGCGGCCTCTGGGGCCAACGTCCTGACTTTC	CAWSVRLAASGANVLTF
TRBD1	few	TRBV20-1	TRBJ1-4	TGCAGTGCTGAAGATTACAGGGGAGGCTATGAAAAACTGTTTTTT	CSAEDYRGGYEKLFF
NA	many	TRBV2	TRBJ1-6	TGTGCCAGCAGTGGGGCCGATTCACCCCTCCACTTT	CASSGADSPLHF
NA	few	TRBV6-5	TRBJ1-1	TGTGCCAGCAGTTACTCCCTGGGGGAAGCTTTCTTT	CASSYSLGEAFF
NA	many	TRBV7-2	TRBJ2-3	TGTGCCAGCAGCTTAGGCGGCCGTCAGGGCACAGATACGCAGTATTTT	CASSLGGRQGTDTQYF
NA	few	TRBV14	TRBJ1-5	TGTGCCAGCAGCCCCGGACTAAGTCAGCCCCAGCATTTT	CASSPGLSQPQHF
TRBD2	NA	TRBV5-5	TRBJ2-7	TGTGCCAGCAGCCCGGGCCAAGGGGCGGGGCTAGCGGTGTACGAGCAGTACTTC	CASSPGQGAGLAVYEQYF
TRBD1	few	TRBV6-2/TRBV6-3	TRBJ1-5	TGTGCCAGCAAACAGGGGGCTCTTCAGCCCCAGCATTTT	CASKQGALQPQHF
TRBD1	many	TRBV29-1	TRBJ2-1	TGCAGCGTTGAGGCACAGGGGGCCGTCAATGAGCAGTTCTTC	CSVEAQGAVNEQFF
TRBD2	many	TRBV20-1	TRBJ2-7	TGCAGTGCTAGGACCCAGCGGGACTACGAGCAGTACTTC	CSARTQRDYEQYF
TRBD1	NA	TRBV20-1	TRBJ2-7	TGCAGTGCACAGGACAGGAGTAAAAAGTACTTC	CSAQDRSKKYF
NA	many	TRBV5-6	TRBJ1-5	TGTGCCAGCAACCTTATCGGACAGAATAGCAATCAGCCCCAGCATTTT	CASNLIGQNSNQPQHF
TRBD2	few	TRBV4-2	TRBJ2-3	TGTGCCAGCAGCCTTAGCGTCGGGACTAGCGGGACCTCTAGCACAGATACGCAGTATTTT	CASSLSVGTSGTSSTDTQYF
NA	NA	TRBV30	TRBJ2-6	TGTGCCTGGAGGCCCCGGGGGCTTCTTTCCCCTCCTGGGGCCAACGTCCTGACTTTC	CAWRPRGLLSPPGANVLTF
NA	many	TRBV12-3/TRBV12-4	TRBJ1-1	TGTGCCAGCAGTCGATGGACGGGAGGAGTGGGCACTGAAGCTTTCTTT	CASSRWTGGVGTEAFF
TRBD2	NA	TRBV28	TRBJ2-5	TGTGCCAGCAGTTTAGGGGGGGACGCACAGACCCTGTACTTC	CASSLGGDAQTLYF
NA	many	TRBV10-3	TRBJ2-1	TGTGCCATCAAGGCAGGGGATGAGCAGTTCTTC	CAIKAGDEQFF
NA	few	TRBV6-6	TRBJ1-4	TGTGCCAGCAGTTACAGGGGCGCGGAAGAAAAACTGTTTTTT	CASSYRGAEEKLFF
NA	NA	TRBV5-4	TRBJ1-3	TGTGCCAGCAGCCCCAATCCCACGGGGGGAAACACCATATATTTT	CASSPNPTGGNTIYF
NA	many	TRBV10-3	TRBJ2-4	TGTGCCATCAGTGATAAGGGAGCCAAAAACATTCAGTACTTC	CAISDKGAKNIQYF
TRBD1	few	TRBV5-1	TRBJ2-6	TGCGCCAGCAGACCGGGACAGGGGAGCTCTGGGGCCAACGTCCTGACTTTC	CASRPGQGSSGANVLTF
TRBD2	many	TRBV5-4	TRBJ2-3	TGTGCCAGCAGCTCCAGGACTAGCGGCACAGATACGCAGTATTTT	CASSSRTSGTDTQYF
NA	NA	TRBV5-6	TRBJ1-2	TGTGCCAGCAGCTTGATACAGGGTGGAGGCTACACCTTC	CASSLIQGGGYTF
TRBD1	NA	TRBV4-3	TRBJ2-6	TGCGCCAGCAGCATAGGACAGGGGGCCCCTGGGGCCAACGTCCTGACTTTC	CASSIGQGAPGANVLTF
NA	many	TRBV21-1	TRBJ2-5	TGTGCCAGCAGCAAGGACAGGGGAGCCGTCACCCAAGAGACCCAGTACTTC	CASSKDRGAVTQETQYF